This T cell receptor beta chain comes out of a study of regulatory T cells in long-lasting Graves disease (dated by TCRdb to the early 2020s). About the full investigation: In the newly diagnosed Graves' disease group, patients had been taking antithyroid drugs for less than 3 months. This study used TCR sequencing and RNA sequencing of peripheral blood to compare persistent Graves' disease patients against newly diagnosed Graves' disease patients. The study was registered as a clinical trial and conducted in China. A total of roughly 35 samples underwent TCR sequencing: about 13 from persistent and approximately 20 from newly diagnosed Graves' disease patients.

With regard to this clonotype: Its antigen target is currently unknown. No quality values exist for individual bases; no much larger clone is one base distant.

Summary of the overall study and its limitations: The small sample size was acknowledged by the authors as a limitation that may reduce accuracy. Sequencing and analysis were limited to the TCR beta chain. Compared with newly diagnosed patients, patients with persistent Graves' disease had lower TCR Shannon entropy and fewer highly expanded clones, which suggests clonal expansion. TRBV28, TRBJ1-2 and TRBJ2-5 were preferentially used in persistent disease, while TRBV20-1 and TRBJ2-1 were favored in newly diagnosed disease. Patients with persistent disease shared more public clonotypes (around 3,000) than newly diagnosed patients did (966). Peripheral blood alone was examined, since thyroid tissue, which constituted the primary lesion, could not be accessed.

Between the V and J ends, shortened by 5 bases and 0 bases respectively, the junction contains 13 bases. The CDR3 sequence holds 16 residues, the cysteine and phenylalanine included. The entry retains the CDR3 DNA only, 48 bases that are in frame from base 1. Via the germline V gene (reference sequence), CDR1 is LNHNV and CDR2 YYDKDF. Library construction relied on multiplex PCR. Instrument on record: Illumina HiSeq 4000. To build TCR beta libraries, CDR3 regions were amplified by Arm-PCR using iRepertoire HTBI primers. Before sequencing, the PCR products went through gel purification. In the source study's methods: Gene usage analysis of CDR3 amino acid clonotypes relied on the roughly 67 TRBV and more than twelve TRBJ segments identified across samples. Filtered high-quality paired reads were merged into contigs using COPE and FqMerger. BLAST was used to align contigs to IMGT TRBV, TRBD and TRBJ reference genes, with CDR3 defined following IMGT. Any clonotype with a frequency above 0.1% was counted as a highly expanded clone. Shannon entropy was used to measure repertoire diversity, and the Gini coefficient was used to measure V-J evenness. A clonotype was considered public if more than one individual shared it. TCRdb reworked the public reads: Q25 trimming with fastp, MiXCR clone assembly, productive beta chains retained. Here each entry gathers all rows of one CDR3 protein and keeps the most common genes and DNA. The V and J calls come from TCRdb's annotation, not from the publication. Present in this sample are 300,000 to 400,000 distinct CDR3 sequences, 16% of which were seen just once. The ten largest account for around 27% of the sample.

The sample's time point, from its label and the paper: newly diagnosed GD, antithyroid drugs for less than 3 months. For both TCR sequencing and RNA sequencing, RNA was extracted from PBMCs in TRIzol. The diagnosis of Graves' disease was made according to American Thyroid Association guidelines. Patients were recruited from an endocrinology department in Xi'an, China. From each patient, 8 to 10 milliliters of peripheral blood was collected into an EDTA anticoagulant tube. PBMCs were isolated by Ficoll Paque Plus density gradient separation without further T cell sorting. An Agilent 2100 Bioanalyzer and agarose gel were used to check RNA quality, while a NanoDrop 2000 measured RNA concentration. These records were also assigned to another study, of T cells in Graves' hyperthyroidism and ophthalmopathy. Looking at the second paper: A patient counted as having stable Graves' hyperthyroidism if no progression to ophthalmopathy occurred over 18 months of follow-up. The hyperthyroidism patients were between 18 and 65 years old and newly diagnosed, with a disease duration of less than 2 months. Any patient with an uncontrolled infection, another autoimmune disease, pregnancy or lactation was excluded. Diagnoses relied on clinical symptoms, serum thyroxine and TRAb, thyroid ultrasound and orbital computed tomography. For the first round of RT-PCR on the TCR CDR3, the HTBI primer set was used together with the Qiagen OneStep RT-PCR kit. Most expanded thyroid clonotypes (frequency above 0.001) were also detected in blood, a finding suggesting that blood repertoires may reflect thyroid immune responses. Ophthalmopathy was separated from stable hyperthyroidism by a 13 V-J signature model, with 85% to 90% sensitivity and just over 81% specificity obtained in cross-validation and 80%/75% obtained in testing. In validation, the model predicted progression to ophthalmopathy a median of roughly 6.2 months before onset, with approximately 71% sensitivity and about 72% specificity. To identify distinguishing TCR V-J signatures, a discovery cohort of 90 to 100 patients was used, comprising under 45 with Graves' ophthalmopathy and around 57 with stable Graves' hyperthyroidism. Whether ophthalmopathy could be predicted prospectively was tested in an independent validation cohort made up of 18 hyperthyroidism patients plus 17 patients who later progressed to ophthalmopathy. The 100 or so discovery patients were randomly split 7:3 into training and test sets. Thyroid tissue and blood T-cell repertoires from about six Graves' hyperthyroidism patients were also compared in the study. After sampling, hyperthyroidism patients received methimazole starting at 30 mg daily, and ophthalmopathy patients received high-dose intravenous methylprednisolone. Libraries were constructed in a second round of multiplex PCR, after which size selection and purification were performed. Sequencing of the libraries was done on an Illumina HiSeq2000 using paired-end 100 bp reads. SOAPnuke was used to process the raw data, with reads discarded if the reads contained adapters or uncalled bases, had a mean Phred below 15, or lacked an exact constant-primer or identifier match. High-quality paired reads were merged using COPE v1.2.5, and each unique nucleotide sequence was defined as a clonotype. Clonotypes were aligned to IMGT TRBV, TRBD and TRBJ reference segments using MiTCR v1.1. The analysis was restricted to V-J combinations with a frequency above 0.0001, which together covered 99% to 99.2% of the repertoires. A TCS score was defined as the ratio between F50 (clonal expansion) and ExV (chaos), using BLOSUM62-based TCRdist between CDR3 peptides within each V-J. Welch's t-statistics and random forest reduced 500 to 550 V-J features to roughly 13, which were used in a naive Bayes classifier (R e1071). Sample size was not statistically predetermined, and investigators were not blinded to group allocation. According to the paper, TCR Vbeta CDR3 sequencing was carried out on 135 peripheral blood samples, which came from under 50 ophthalmopathy, approximately 72 hyperthyroidism and about 17 progressor patients.

The sample was peripheral blood mononuclear cells (PBMCs), taken at new diagnosis, from a patient treated with antithyroid drugs. This TCR came from a man between 40 and 49 years old with Graves disease. Donor details come from another sample of the same person, matched by shared clones. Recombination joined TRBV15 with TRBJ2-2, with a tentative D call of TRBD1 or TRBD2, each matching 5 bases. CDR3 reads: CATSAPGRPNTGELFF. The DNA reads TGTGCCACCAGCGCACCGGGACGCCCGAACACCGGGGAGCTGTTTTTT.